The next 19 T cell receptor beta chains were all read from a single sample in a study of OX40 agonist ivuxolimab in advanced cancers. The assay was immunoSEQ multiplex PCR, and TCRdb's table has in-frame clones only and misses some. This table holds some 71,000 clones, just over 85% found once. The starting material was CD4+ or CD8+ T cells sorted from blood, obtained in a trial of the OX40 agonist ivuxolimab. These receptors were obtained from an adult with an advanced solid tumor such as melanoma, head and neck, liver or kidney cancer.

This clone was recorded only once. The chain employs TRBV19 and TRBJ2-5; 12 bases map to TRBD2. Germline V gene sequence: CDR1 LNHDA, CDR2 SQIVND (reference sequence). Trimming removed 4 bases from V and 6 bases from J; junction bases left unmatched: 9. This CDR3 has 16 amino acids. This CDR3 reads CASSKLAGGSNKTQYF. As DNA, the CDR3 is TGTGCCAGTAGTAAACTAGCGGGGGGATCGAATAAGACCCAGTACTTC.

The chain combines TRBV5-5 with TRBJ2-2, with D unresolved. The V end lost 3 bases, the J end lost 6 bases, and 6 bases lay between the germline ends. There are 12 residues in the CDR3. Germline values: CDR1 SGHKS, CDR2 YYEKEE (reference sequence). DNA for the CDR3: TGTGCCAGCAGCTCCCCCCCCGGGGAGCTGTTTTTT. Its translation: CASSSPPGELFF.

This clone was seen only a few times. DNA for the CDR3: TGTGCCAGCAGCTTGTATGGGACAGGGACCGAGCAGTACTTC. Translated: CASSLYGTGTEQYF. This chain connects TRBV5-8 to TRBJ2-7, with 9 bases matching TRBD1. Losses at the gene ends were 1 base for V and 6 bases for J; bases not matched to a gene: 5. There are 14 residues in the CDR3. Germline CDR1 and CDR2: SGHTS and YDEGEE. Full variable domain (missing parts from reference TRBV5-8 and TRBJ2-7): EAGVTQSPTHLIKTRGQQATLRCSPISGHTSVYWYQQALGLGLQFLLWYDEGEERNRGNFPPRFSGRQFPNYSSELNVNALELEDSALYLCASSLYGTGTEQYFGPGTRLTVT.

V gene TRBV7-3 combines with J gene TRBJ2-5, with 8 bases fitting TRBD1. Germline V gene lookup returns CDR1 SGHTA and CDR2 FQGTGA. The CDR3 has 13 residues. J lost 5 bases, V lost 8 bases, and 7 bases had no gene match. The CDR3 sequence: CASSQGAGETQYF. As DNA, the CDR3 is TGTGCCAGCTCCCAGGGGGCAGGGGAGACCCAGTACTTC.

In DNA, the CDR3 is TGTGCCAGCAGGATCGGTGGGAACACTGAAGCTTTCTTT. Amino acids: CASRIGGNTEAFF. The rearrangement uses TRBV6-5 and TRBJ1-1; no reliable D call. Germline values: CDR1 MNHEY, CDR2 SVGAGI. The CDR3 contains 13 residues. Trimming removed 6 bases at V and 1 base at J, with 9 bases between.

V usage is TRBV4-2 and J usage is TRBJ2-2; D remains unclear. Germline loops: CDR1 LGHNA, CDR2 YNFKEQ. V dropped 1 base and J dropped 6 bases, with 0 bases sitting between them. This CDR3 has 11 residues. CDR3 DNA sequence: TGTGCCAGCAGCCAAGCCGGGGAGCTGTTTTTT. This gives the protein CASSQAGELFF.

The chain combines TRBV6-1 with TRBJ1-2; no clear D. V dropped 2 bases and J dropped 14 bases, with 9 bases sitting between them. Germline V gives CDR1 MNHNS, CDR2 SASEGT. This CDR3 comprises 10 residues. CDR3 sequence reads: CASSELHKTF. For the CDR3, the DNA is TGTGCCAGCAGTGAACTGCACAAAACCTTC.

V is TRBV7-9 and J is TRBJ2-1; 13 bases are shared with TRBD2. Germline lookup yields CDR1 SEHNR and CDR2 FQNEAQ (reference sequence). Unmatched junction bases numbered 1, after V lost 3 bases and J lost 2 bases. The CDR3 is made up of 16 amino acids. This CDR3 is CASSLGTSGAYNEQFF. The CDR3 DNA is TGTGCCAGCAGCTTGGGGACTAGCGGGGCCTACAATGAGCAGTTCTTC.

The chain carries TRBV4-1 and TRBJ1-2, with D maybe TRBD1 (6 bases). The V gene lost 1 base and the J gene lost 8 bases, with 17 bases spanning the gap. Germline CDR1 reads MGHRA; CDR2 reads YSYEKL. This CDR3 comprises 15 residues. The CDR3 DNA reads as TGCGCCAGCAGCCAAGGCAGGGGCAATTTGGGCGGCTACACCTTC. It yields the protein CASSQGRGNLGGYTF.

V gene TRBV18 combines with J gene TRBJ1-1; D unclear. Germline values: CDR1 KGHSH, CDR2 LQKENI. The CDR3 contains 14 residues. V was trimmed by 3 bases and J by 1 base, leaving 9 bases between them. CDR3 nucleotide sequence: TGTGCCAGCTCACCTCCACAGAGGAACACTGAAGCTTTCTTT. This translates into CASSPPQRNTEAFF.

The rearrangement links TRBV5-1 to TRBJ2-3, with 7 bases that match TRBD2. This CDR3 spans 16 amino acids. The germline CDR1 and CDR2 sequences are SGHRS and YFSETQ. The V gene end was trimmed by 5 bases and the J gene end by 0 bases; junction bases not matched to a gene: 9. The CDR3 protein is CASRERAGESTDTQYF. In DNA form, the CDR3 reads TGCGCCAGCAGGGAGAGGGCGGGGGAAAGCACAGATACGCAGTATTTT. The complete variable domain, with remaining parts taken from reference TRBV5-1 and TRBJ2-3, reads KAGVTQTPRYLIKTRGQQVTLSCSPISGHRSVSWYQQTPGQGLQFLFEYFSETQRNKGNFPGRFSGRQFSNSRSEMNVSTLELGDSALYLCASRERAGESTDTQYFGPGTRLTVL.

About this clone itself: One end of the junction varies from germline; a read error may be responsible. CDR3 sequence reads: CASSDQVPYGDTIYF. As DNA, the CDR3 is TGTGCCAGCAGTGACCAGGTCCCATATGGAGACACCATATATTTT. The chain recombines TRBV2 with TRBJ1-3; D uncertain. The CDR3 sequence is 15 residues long. CDR1 SNHLY and CDR2 FYNNEI come from the germline V gene.

CDR3 DNA sequence: TGCAGTCCCCAACCCCCAGATACGCAGTATTTT. Translating gives CSPQPPDTQYF. The gene calls are TRBV20-1 and TRBJ2-3, with D hard to call. The germline V and J ends were trimmed by 8 bases and 4 bases, with 10 bases remaining between them. There are 11 residues in the CDR3. CDR1 and CDR2 from the germline V gene are DFQATT and SNEGSKA (reference sequence).

This clone was recorded only once. The chain combines TRBV19 with TRBJ1-2; no firm D call. Trimming took 0 bases from V and 1 from J, leaving 12 bases between them. The germline V gene has CDR1 LNHDA and CDR2 SQIVND (reference sequence). The CDR3 is 16 residues long. In nucleotides, the CDR3 is TGTGCCAGTAGTATAGATCGCGGCAGGATTAACTATGGCTACACCTTC. It translates to CASSIDRGRINYGYTF.

The rearrangement uses TRBV5-6 and TRBJ2-3, with 11 bases fitting TRBD2. Unmatched junction bases numbered 2, after V lost 0 bases and J lost 2 bases. This CDR3 is 16 amino acids long. Germline V gene sequence: CDR1 SGHDT, CDR2 YYEEEE. CDR3 loop: CASSLGLAGLTDTQYF. In DNA, the CDR3 is TGTGCCAGCAGCTTGGGACTAGCGGGGCTCACAGATACGCAGTATTTT.

The rearrangement uses TRBV19 and TRBJ1-5; D perhaps matches TRBD1 (6 bases). The CDR3 loop spans 15 amino acids. The germline gives CDR1 LNHDA, CDR2 SQIVND (reference sequence). The V end lost 7 bases, the J end lost 3 bases, and 16 bases lay between the germline ends. As DNA, the CDR3 is TGTGCCAGTAAGTCCTCAGGGGCGGACAATCAGCCCCAGCATTTT. Translating it yields CASKSSGADNQPQHF.

The chain recombines TRBV18 with TRBJ1-1; D might be TRBD1 (5 bases). The CDR3 totals 14 residues. Deletions cut 2 bases from V and 5 bases from J, with 12 bases between. The germline V gene has CDR1 KGHSH and CDR2 LQKENI. The CDR3 protein is CASSPRGMGTEAFF. In nucleotides, the CDR3 is TGTGCCAGCTCACCAAGGGGAATGGGAACTGAAGCTTTCTTT. The complete variable domain, with remaining parts taken from reference TRBV18 and TRBJ1-1, reads NAGVMQNPRHLVRRRGQEARLRCSPMKGHSHVYWYRQLPEEGLKFMVYLQKENIIDESGMPKERFSAEFPKEGPSILRIQQVVRGDSAAYFCASSPRGMGTEAFFGQGTRLTVV.

This clone has just one count. The J gene is TRBJ1-2, the V gene TRBV5-1, with D hard to call. The germline V gene encodes CDR1 SGHRS and CDR2 YFSETQ. V lost 4 bases to trimming and J lost 0 bases, with 7 bases between them. The length of the CDR3 is 13 residues. The CDR3 nucleotides are TGCGCCAGCAGCCCGACGACTAACTATGGCTACACCTTC. Translation gives CASSPTTNYGYTF.

The chain has TRBV5-6 and TRBJ2-7; 10 bases align to TRBD1. The CDR3 length is 14 residues. V shed 4 bases and J 7 bases; nucleotides not matched to a gene: 8. Germline CDR1 reads SGHDT; CDR2 reads YYEEEE. In DNA form, the CDR3 reads TGTGCCAGCAGCCCCGGGACAGGGGCAAGGGAGCAGTACTTC. Translated, it gives CASSPGTGAREQYF.